The 11 T cell receptor beta chains listed next were all sequenced from one sample in a study of blood T cell repertoires in COVID-19. Repertoires were generated with immunoSEQ multiplex PCR, while TCRdb's copy carries only in-frame clones and drops some. The table includes some 70,000 clones, 87% detected once. The specimen was peripheral blood. The receptors were sampled from a man between 45 and 60 years old with active COVID-19.

This chain links TRBV5-5 with TRBJ2-1, with a tentative D call TRBD2 (6 bases). Germline V gene lookup returns CDR1 SGHKS and CDR2 YYEKEE (reference sequence). CDR3 length equals 11 residues. V lost 4 bases, J lost 10 bases, and 9 bases lay in between. CDR3 in amino acids: CASSPGVEQFF. Written as DNA, the CDR3 is TGTGCCAGCAGCCCGGGGGTAGAGCAGTTCTTC.

This clone showed up just a few times. The V and J genes are TRBV7-2 and TRBJ2-1; TRBD1 matches at 9 bases. The CDR3 extends over 16 amino acids. Germline V lookup: CDR1 SGHTA, CDR2 FQGNSA. Trimming cost V 4 bases and J 7 bases; bases outside gene matches: 11. The CDR3 reads CASSSQTTGGWNEQFF. CDR3 DNA sequence: TGTGCCAGCAGCTCACAGACCACAGGGGGCTGGAATGAGCAGTTCTTC.

The CDR3 is CASSWGDRSMDGYTF. The CDR3 nucleotides are TGCGCCAGCAGCTGGGGGGACAGATCGATGGATGGCTACACCTTC. The V call is TRBV5-1, the J call TRBJ1-2, with 7 bases aligning to TRBD1. The CDR3 length is 15 residues. Germline trimming cut 3 bases from V and 6 bases from J; bases unmatched to any gene: 11. CDR1 SGHRS and CDR2 YFSETQ come from the germline V gene. The whole variable domain, filled in from reference TRBV5-1 and TRBJ1-2, reads KAGVTQTPRYLIKTRGQQVTLSCSPISGHRSVSWYQQTPGQGLQFLFEYFSETQRNKGNFPGRFSGRQFSNSRSEMNVSTLELGDSALYLCASSWGDRSMDGYTFGSGTRLTVV.

This chain uses TRBV9 with TRBJ2-1; unclear D gene. CDR1 and CDR2 (germline): SGDLS, YYNGEE. The CDR3 extends over 15 amino acids. The V gene lost 3 bases and the J gene lost 0 bases, with 10 bases spanning the gap. The CDR3 nucleotides read TGTGCCAGCAGCGACGACATTAGCTCCTACAATGAGCAGTTCTTC. This sequence encodes CASSDDISSYNEQFF.

The chain carries TRBV18 and TRBJ2-5, with D perhaps TRBD1 (6 bases). The CDR3 is 14 amino acids. Between the trimmed V and J ends, which lost 8 bases and 5 bases, there was a span of 18 bases. CDR1 KGHSH and CDR2 LQKENI come from the germline V gene. The CDR3 reads CASGRNREGETQYF. The CDR3 DNA reads as TGTGCCAGCGGACGGAACAGGGAAGGGGAGACCCAGTACTTC.

The rearrangement uses TRBV30 and TRBJ2-2; TRBD1 aligns across 7 bases. This CDR3 is built from 15 residues. With V trimmed by 1 base and J by 0 bases, 2 bases remained unmatched. The germline CDR1 and CDR2 sequences are GTSNPN and SVGIG (reference sequence). The CDR3 is CAWSEQGANTGELFF. CDR3 nucleotide sequence: TGTGCCTGGAGTGAGCAGGGGGCGAACACCGGGGAGCTGTTTTTT.

This clone came up once. This chain joins TRBV9 and TRBJ1-2, with 7 bases matching TRBD1. V shed 1 base and J 3 bases; nucleotides not matched to a gene: 9. The length of the CDR3 is 16 residues. CDR1 and CDR2 from the germline V gene are SGDLS and YYNGEE. The DNA of the CDR3 is TGTGCCAGCAGCGTACCAGTGACAGGGTATCACTATGGCTACACCTTC. The encoded protein is CASSVPVTGYHYGYTF.

This chain joins TRBV2 and TRBJ1-1; TRBD1 might be the D (5 bases). CDR1 is SNHLY and CDR2 is FYNNEI in the germline V gene. V lost 5 bases, J lost 4 bases, and 14 bases lay in between. The CDR3 has 14 amino acids. The CDR3 DNA reads TGTGCCAGCAGTCGAACTACAGGTGTCACTGAAGCTTTCTTT. It encodes CASSRTTGVTEAFF.

This clone was recorded only once. CDR3 nucleotide sequence: TGTGCCAGCAGCGTAGCACTTAAAGAGACCCAGTACTTC. It codes for CASSVALKETQYF. J is TRBJ2-5 and V is TRBV9; D is uncertain. The CDR3 contains 13 residues. Germline lookup yields CDR1 SGDLS and CDR2 YYNGEE. Trimming cost V 0 bases and J 3 bases, with 6 bases left between them.

The genes are TRBV28 and TRBJ1-2; 9 nucleotides line up with TRBD1. Germline V gives CDR1 MDHEN, CDR2 SYDVKM. This CDR3 has 15 residues. J gave up 4 bases and V 11 bases, and 14 bases lay outside the gene matches. The CDR3 nucleotides are TGTGCCGGGGGGGGACAGGGAAGGGAAAGCTATGGCTACACCTTC. This translates into CAGGGQGRESYGYTF.

J is TRBJ2-1 and V is TRBV12-3 or TRBV12-4, with D tentatively TRBD2 (6 bases). The ends were cut back, 1 base at V and 15 bases at J, with 7 bases in the middle. The CDR3 consists of 10 residues. The chain's CDR3 is CASSLGTMFF. In DNA form, the CDR3 reads TGTGCCAGCAGTTTAGGGACTATGTTCTTC.